This T cell receptor beta chain was identified in a study of CD8 T cells in seronegative destructive rheumatoid arthritis (dated by TCRdb to about 2020). In the study overall: At the time of sampling, seven of the eight CND-RA patients were on biological drugs. Researchers compared peripheral CD8+ TCRbeta repertoires from patients with CCP-negative destructive rheumatoid arthritis (CND-RA) against repertoires from newly diagnosed seropositive RA, seronegative RA and healthy controls. The seropositive RA, seronegative RA and healthy control comparison cohorts were taken from a previously published TCRbeta dataset and were not newly sequenced.

TCRbeta sequencing used genomic DNA from CD8+ cells, following the manufacturer's instructions. A genomics technology centre in Finland ran the TCRbeta sequencing, which was done with the immunoSEQ assay. As for how the authors treated the data: Clonotype tables generated by the immunoSEQ preprocessing pipeline were converted into VDJtools format, and non-productive clonotypes were filtered out. Samples below 10,000 reads were excluded and the rest subsampled to 10,000 reads; most of the eight CND-RA samples passed. Using the VDJtools CalcDiversityStats function on data subsampled to 10,000 reads, the Shannon-Wiener, Simpson and clonality indices were calculated. To infer antigen specificity, non-singleton TCRbeta clonotypes were hard-matched against VDJdb, with no mismatches permitted. CDR3 sequences that differed by one amino acid (Hamming distance 1) were grouped together into clusters with potentially shared antigen targets. Public clonotypes were tested for group enrichment with one-sided Fisher's exact tests after resampling groups to six samples, repeated ten times. TCRdb took this table from immuneACCESS and kept in-frame rearrangements with V and J called. Such tables lack part of the clones; where checked against another copy, unresolved V genes explain under half of the gap, and the rest is unexplained. That table furnishes V, J and clone size, whereas the DNA furnished D and trimming. In all, the sample holds about 13,000 clones, and roughly 87% of those were seen once. The ten largest clones add up to roughly a quarter of the sample.

CND-RA patients tested negative on the clinical CCP2 antibody test, and even with active therapy their joint destruction kept progressing. Every CND-RA patient had failed conventional anti-rheumatic therapy and showed typical joint destruction in the wrists and ankles. CND-RA patients were sampled not at diagnosis but after long disease histories, which in several cases spanned decades. Each patient provided fifty millilitres of EDTA-anticoagulated peripheral blood. Density gradient separation with Ficoll-Paque PLUS was used to isolate peripheral blood mononuclear cells. AutoMACS magnetic bead positive selection was used to isolate CD8+ cells from fresh or cryopreserved PBMCs, and flow cytometry was used to check purity. Nucleospin Tissue or Tissue XS kits were used to extract genomic DNA, which was then quantified on a Qubit 2.0 fluorometer. Results and caveats for the whole study, not just this receptor: The small size of the CND-RA cohort was acknowledged as a limitation of the study. Because diagnostic samples were lacking, the TCR repertoire differences may partly reflect years of poor disease control rather than having been present at onset. More CMV-reactive and fewer influenza A-reactive CD8+ TCRbeta sequences were observed in CND-RA repertoires than in controls and other RA subtypes. Across the roughly 110,000 clonotypes tested, no public clonotype enrichment survived Benjamini-Hochberg correction. The authors read the apparently distinct set of enriched public clonotypes carried by CND-RA patients as support for a separate disease subset. Once age was adjusted for, the CD8+ TCRbeta repertoires of CND-RA patients appeared less diverse and more clonal than the repertoires of other RA subtypes.

Only a few counts were recorded for this clone. Its binding antigen is unknown. The record has no base qualities; no much larger clone is one base away. From cysteine to phenylalanine, the CDR3 is 14 amino acids long. Kept here is only the CDR3 DNA, which spans 42 bases and is read in frame from base 1. Cut back by 1 base and 2 bases, the V and J ends lie 8 bases apart. CDR1 MGHRA and CDR2 YSYEKL were looked up in the germline V gene. The rearranged chain carries TRBV4-1 and TRBJ1-1; TRBD1 could be the D gene, as 5 bases match. The receptor's source is a woman between 30 and 55 years old with seronegative destructive rheumatoid arthritis. Sequenced material: CD8+ T cells from blood. Here the CDR3 is given as CASSQGQTNTEAFF. The nucleotide sequence reads TGCGCCAGCAGCCAAGGACAGACCAACACTGAAGCTTTCTTT.